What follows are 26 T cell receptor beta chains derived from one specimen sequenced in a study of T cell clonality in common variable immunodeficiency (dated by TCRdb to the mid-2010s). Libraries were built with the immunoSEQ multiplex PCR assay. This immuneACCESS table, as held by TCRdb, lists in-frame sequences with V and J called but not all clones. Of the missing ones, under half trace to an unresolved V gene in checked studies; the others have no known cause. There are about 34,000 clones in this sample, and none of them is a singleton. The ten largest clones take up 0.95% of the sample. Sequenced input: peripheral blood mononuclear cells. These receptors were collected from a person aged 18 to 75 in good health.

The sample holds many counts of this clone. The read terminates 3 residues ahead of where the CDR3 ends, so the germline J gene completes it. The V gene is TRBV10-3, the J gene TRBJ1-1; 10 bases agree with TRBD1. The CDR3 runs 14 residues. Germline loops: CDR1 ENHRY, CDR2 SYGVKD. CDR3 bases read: TGTGCCATCAGGGAGACAGGGGGCGCCGTTATG. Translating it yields CAIRETGGAVM. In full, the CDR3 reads CAIRETGGAVMAFF.

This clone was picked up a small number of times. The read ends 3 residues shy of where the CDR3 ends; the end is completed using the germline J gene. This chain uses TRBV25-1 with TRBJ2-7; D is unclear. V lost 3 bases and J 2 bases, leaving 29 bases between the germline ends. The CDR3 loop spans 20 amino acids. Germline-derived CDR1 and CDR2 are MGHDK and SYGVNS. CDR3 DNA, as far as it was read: TGTGCCAGCAGTGATGTTTTTTATTCCGAGGTAGGAGTGCTAGCCTACGAG. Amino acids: CASSDVFYSEVGVLAYE. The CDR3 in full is CASSDVFYSEVGVLAYEQYF.

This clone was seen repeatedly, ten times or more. The CDR3 here is CASRRGGDEQYF. CDR3 DNA, as far as it was read: TGTGCCAGCCGACGGGGGGGCGACGAG. The chain carries TRBV11-2 and TRBJ2-7; 8 bases are a match to TRBD2. The CDR3 extends 3 residues past the end of the read, so its final part is completed from the germline J gene. V dropped 8 bases and J dropped 5; count of bases not matched to a gene: 5. Germline V gene data show CDR1 as SGHAT and CDR2 as FQNNGV. This CDR3 is built from 12 residues. The entire variable domain, with the rest obtained from reference TRBV11-2 and TRBJ2-7, is as follows: EAGVAQSPRYKIIEKRQSVAFWCNPISGHATLYWYQQILGQGPKLLIQFQNNGVVDDSQLPKDRFSAERLKGVDSTLKIQPAKLEDSAVYLCASRRGGDEQYFGPGTRLTVT.

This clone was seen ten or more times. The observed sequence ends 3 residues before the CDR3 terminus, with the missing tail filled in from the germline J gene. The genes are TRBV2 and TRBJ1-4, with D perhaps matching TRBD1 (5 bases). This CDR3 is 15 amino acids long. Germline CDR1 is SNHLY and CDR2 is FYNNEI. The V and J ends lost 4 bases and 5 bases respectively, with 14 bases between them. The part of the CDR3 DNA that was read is TGTGCCAGCAGTGCGTCGACAGTCCTCAATGAAAAA. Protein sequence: CASSASTVLNEK. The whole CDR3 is CASSASTVLNEKLFF. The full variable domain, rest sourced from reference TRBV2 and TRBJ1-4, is EPEVTQTPSHQVTQMGQEVILRCVPISNHLYFYWYRQILGQKVEFLVSFYNNEISEKSEIFDDQFSVERPDGSNFTLKIRSTKLEDSAMYFCASSASTVLNEKLFFGSGTQLSVL.

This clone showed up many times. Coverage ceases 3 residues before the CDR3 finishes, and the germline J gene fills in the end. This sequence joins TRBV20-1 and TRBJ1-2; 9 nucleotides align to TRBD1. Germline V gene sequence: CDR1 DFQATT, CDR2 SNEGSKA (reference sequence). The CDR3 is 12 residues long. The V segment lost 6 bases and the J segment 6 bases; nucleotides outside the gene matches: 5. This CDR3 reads CSATDRGDGYTF. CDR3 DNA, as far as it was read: TGCAGTGCCACGGACAGGGGAGATGGC.

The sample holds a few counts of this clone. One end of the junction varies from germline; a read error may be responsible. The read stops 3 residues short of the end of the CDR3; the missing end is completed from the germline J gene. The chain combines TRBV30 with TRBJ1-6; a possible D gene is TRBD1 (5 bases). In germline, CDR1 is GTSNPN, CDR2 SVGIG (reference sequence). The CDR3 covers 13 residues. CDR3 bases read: TGTACCTGGAGCCGTCTAGGGGATTCACCC. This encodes CTWSRLGDSP. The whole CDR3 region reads CTWSRLGDSPLHF.

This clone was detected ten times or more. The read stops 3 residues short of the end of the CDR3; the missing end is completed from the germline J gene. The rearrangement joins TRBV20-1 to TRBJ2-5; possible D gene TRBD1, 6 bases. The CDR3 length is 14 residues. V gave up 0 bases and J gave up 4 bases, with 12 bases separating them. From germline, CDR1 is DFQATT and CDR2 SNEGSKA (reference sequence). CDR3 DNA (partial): TGCAGTGCTAGAGATCAACAGGGCGGAGAGACC. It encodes CSARDQQGGET. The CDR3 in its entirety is CSARDQQGGETQYF.

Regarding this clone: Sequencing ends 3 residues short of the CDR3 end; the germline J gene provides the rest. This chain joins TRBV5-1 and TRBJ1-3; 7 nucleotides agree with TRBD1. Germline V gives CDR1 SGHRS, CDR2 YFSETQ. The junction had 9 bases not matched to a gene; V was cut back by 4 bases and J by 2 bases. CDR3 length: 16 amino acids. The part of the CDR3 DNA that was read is TGCGCCAGCAGCGCGCAAGGTACAGGGGCTGGAAACACC. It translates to CASSAQGTGAGNT. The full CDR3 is CASSAQGTGAGNTIYF.

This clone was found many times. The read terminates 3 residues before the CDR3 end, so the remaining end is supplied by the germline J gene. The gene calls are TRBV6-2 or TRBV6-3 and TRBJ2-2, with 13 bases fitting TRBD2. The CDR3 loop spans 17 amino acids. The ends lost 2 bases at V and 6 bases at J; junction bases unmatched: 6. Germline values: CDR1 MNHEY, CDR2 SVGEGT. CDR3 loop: CASSYILAGGPPGELFF. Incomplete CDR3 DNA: TGTGCCAGCAGTTACATACTAGCGGGAGGGCCGCCCGGGGAG.

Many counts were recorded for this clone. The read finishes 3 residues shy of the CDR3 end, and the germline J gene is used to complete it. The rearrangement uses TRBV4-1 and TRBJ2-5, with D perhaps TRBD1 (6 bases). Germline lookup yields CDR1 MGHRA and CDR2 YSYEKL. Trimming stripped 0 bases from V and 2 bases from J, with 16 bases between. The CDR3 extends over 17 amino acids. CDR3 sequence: CASSQDIWRQEQETQYF. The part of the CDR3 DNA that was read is TGCGCCAGCAGCCAAGATATTTGGCGACAGGAACAAGAGACC.

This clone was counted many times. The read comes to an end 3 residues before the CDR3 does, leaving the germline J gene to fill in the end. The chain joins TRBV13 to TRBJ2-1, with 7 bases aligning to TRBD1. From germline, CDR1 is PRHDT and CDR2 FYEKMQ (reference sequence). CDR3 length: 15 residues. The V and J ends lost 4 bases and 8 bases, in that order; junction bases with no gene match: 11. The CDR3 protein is CASSYTGAKKHEQFF. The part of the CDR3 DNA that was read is TGTGCCAGCAGCTATACAGGGGCGAAAAAACATGAG.

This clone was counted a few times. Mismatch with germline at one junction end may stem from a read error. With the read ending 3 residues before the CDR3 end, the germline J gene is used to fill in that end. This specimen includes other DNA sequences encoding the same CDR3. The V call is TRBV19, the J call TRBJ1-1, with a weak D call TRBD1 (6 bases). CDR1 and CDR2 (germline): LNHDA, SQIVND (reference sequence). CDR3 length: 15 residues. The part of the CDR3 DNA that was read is TGTGCCACCCGGACGGGGGGCGATCTAAACACTGAG. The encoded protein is CATRTGGDLNTE. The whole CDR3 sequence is CATRTGGDLNTEAFF.

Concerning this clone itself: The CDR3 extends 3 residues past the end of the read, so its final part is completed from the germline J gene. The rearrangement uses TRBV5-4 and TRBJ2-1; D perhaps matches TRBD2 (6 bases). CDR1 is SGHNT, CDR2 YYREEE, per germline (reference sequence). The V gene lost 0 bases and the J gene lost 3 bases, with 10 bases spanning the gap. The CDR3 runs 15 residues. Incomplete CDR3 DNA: TGTGCCAGCAGCTTGGACTTAGCGGTCTACAATGAG. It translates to CASSLDLAVYNE. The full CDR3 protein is CASSLDLAVYNEQFF. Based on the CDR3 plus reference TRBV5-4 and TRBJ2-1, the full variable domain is ETGVTQSPTHLIKTRGQQVTLRCSSQSGHNTVSWYQQALGQGPQFIFQYYREEENGRGNFPPRFSGLQFPNYSSELNVNALELDDSALYLCASSLDLAVYNEQFFGPGTRLTVL.

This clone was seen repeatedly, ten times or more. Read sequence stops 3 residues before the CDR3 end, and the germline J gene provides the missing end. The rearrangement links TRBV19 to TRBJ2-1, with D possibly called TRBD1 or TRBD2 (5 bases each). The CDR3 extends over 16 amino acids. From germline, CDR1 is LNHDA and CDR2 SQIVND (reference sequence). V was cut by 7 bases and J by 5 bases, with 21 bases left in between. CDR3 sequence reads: CASNVLGPGYHNEQFF. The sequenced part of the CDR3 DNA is TGTGCCAGTAACGTTTTGGGGCCGGGATATCACAATGAG.

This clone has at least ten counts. The part of the CDR3 DNA that was read is TGTGCCTGGACACAGGGGGCGGGTGGC. Encoded protein: CAWTQGAGG. The full CDR3 sequence reads CAWTQGAGGYTF. This chain uses TRBV30 with TRBJ1-2; the match to TRBD1 covers 9 bases. The read stops 3 residues short of the end of the CDR3; the missing end is completed from the germline J gene. The J segment lost 7 bases and the V segment lost 4 bases, leaving 4 bases of the junction unmatched. Germline CDR1 is GTSNPN and CDR2 is SVGIG (reference sequence). The CDR3 consists of 12 residues.

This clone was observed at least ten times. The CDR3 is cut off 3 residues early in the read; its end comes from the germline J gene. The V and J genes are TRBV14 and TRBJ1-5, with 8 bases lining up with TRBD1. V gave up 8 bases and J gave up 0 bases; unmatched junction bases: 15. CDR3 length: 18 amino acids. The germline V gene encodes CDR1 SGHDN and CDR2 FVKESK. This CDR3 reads CASLYAGTGDYSNQPQHF. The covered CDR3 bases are TGTGCCAGCTTATACGCCGGGACAGGTGATTATAGCAATCAGCCC.

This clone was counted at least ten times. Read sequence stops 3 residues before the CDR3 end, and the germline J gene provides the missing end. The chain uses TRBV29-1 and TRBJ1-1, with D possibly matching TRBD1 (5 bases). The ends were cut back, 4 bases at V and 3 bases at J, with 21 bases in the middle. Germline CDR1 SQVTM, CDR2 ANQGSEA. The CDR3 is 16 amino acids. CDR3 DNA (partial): TGCAGCGTTGTATTCGGGGGAGGGGTTGTCGACACTGAA. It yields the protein CSVVFGGGVVDTE. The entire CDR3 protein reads CSVVFGGGVVDTEAFF.

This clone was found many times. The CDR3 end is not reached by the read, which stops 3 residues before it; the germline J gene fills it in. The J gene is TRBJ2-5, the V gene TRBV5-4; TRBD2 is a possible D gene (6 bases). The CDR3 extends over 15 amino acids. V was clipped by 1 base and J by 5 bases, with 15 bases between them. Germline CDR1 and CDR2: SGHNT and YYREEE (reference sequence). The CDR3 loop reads CASSLLVAGHETQYF. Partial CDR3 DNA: TGTGCCAGCAGCTTGCTGGTGGCGGGGCACGAGACC.

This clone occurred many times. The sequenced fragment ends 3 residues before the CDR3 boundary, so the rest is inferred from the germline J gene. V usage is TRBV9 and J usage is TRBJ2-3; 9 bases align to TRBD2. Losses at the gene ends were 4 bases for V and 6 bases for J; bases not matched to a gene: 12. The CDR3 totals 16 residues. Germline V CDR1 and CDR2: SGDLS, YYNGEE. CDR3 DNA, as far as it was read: TGTGCCAGCAGCCCACTAGCGGGCCTGGCGGGGGATACG. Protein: CASSPLAGLAGDT. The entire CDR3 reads CASSPLAGLAGDTQYF.

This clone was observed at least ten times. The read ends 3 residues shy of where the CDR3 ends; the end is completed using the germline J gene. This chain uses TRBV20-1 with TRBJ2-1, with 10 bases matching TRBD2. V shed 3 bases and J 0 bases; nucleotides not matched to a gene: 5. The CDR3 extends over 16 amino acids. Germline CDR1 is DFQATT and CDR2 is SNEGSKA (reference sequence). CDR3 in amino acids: CSARASGGSSYNEQFF. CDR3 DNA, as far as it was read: TGCAGTGCTAGGGCTAGCGGGGGATCCTCCTACAATGAG.

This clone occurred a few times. The CDR3 here is CATLGAYNDYTF. The sequenced CDR3 bases are TGTGCCACCCTCGGAGCGTACAATGAC. J is TRBJ1-2 and V is TRBV19; no reliable D call. The CDR3 extends 3 residues past the end of the read, so its final part is completed from the germline J gene. The germline CDR1 and CDR2 sequences are LNHDA and SQIVND (reference sequence). The CDR3 runs 12 residues.

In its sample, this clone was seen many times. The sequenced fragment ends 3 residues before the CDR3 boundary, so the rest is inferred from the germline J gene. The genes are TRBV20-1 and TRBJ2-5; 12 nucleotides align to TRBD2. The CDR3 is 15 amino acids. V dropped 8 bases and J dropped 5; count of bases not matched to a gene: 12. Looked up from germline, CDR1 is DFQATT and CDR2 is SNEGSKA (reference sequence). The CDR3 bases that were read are TGCAGTACCACTAGCGGGGGGTCTTCGCGGGAGACC. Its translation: CSTTSGGSSRET. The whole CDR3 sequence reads CSTTSGGSSRETQYF.

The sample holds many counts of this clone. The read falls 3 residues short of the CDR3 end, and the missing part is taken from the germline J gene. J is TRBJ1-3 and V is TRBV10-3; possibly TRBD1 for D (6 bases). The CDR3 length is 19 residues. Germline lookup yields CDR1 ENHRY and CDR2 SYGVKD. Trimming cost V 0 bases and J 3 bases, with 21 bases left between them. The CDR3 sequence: CAISESIVPQGGRGNTIYF. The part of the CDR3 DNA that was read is TGTGCCATCAGTGAGTCGATTGTGCCACAGGGTGGTCGTGGAAACACC.

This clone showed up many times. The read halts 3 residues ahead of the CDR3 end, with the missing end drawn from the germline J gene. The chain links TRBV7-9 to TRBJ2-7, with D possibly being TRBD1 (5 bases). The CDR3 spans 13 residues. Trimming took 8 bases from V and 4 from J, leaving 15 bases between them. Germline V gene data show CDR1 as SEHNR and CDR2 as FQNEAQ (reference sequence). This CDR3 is CASATGLFYEQYF. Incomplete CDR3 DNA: TGTGCCAGCGCCACAGGCCTGTTTTACGAG. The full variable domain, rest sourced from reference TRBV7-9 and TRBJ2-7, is DTGVSQNPRHKITKRGQNVTFRCDPISEHNRLYWYRQTLGQGPEFLTYFQNEAQLEKSRLLSDRFSAERPKGSFSTLEIQRTEQGDSAMYLCASATGLFYEQYFGPGTRLTVT.

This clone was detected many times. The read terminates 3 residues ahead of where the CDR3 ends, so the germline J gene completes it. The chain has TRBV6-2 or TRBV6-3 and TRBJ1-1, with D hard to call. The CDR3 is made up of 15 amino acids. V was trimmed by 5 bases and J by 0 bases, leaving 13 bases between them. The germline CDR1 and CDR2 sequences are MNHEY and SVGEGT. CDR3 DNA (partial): TGTGCCAGCAGTCCCGAGACACCTATGAACACTGAA. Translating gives CASSPETPMNTE. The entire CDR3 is CASSPETPMNTEAFF.

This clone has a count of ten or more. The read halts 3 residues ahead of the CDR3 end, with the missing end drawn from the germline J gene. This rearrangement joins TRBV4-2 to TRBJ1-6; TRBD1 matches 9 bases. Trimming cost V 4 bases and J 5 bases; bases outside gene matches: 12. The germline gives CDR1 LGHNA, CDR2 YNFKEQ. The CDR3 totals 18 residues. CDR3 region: CASSPGQGRRGDNSPLHF. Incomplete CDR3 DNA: TGTGCCAGCAGCCCGGGACAGGGAAGAAGGGGAGATAATTCACCC.